Described below is a single T cell receptor beta chain sequence and its context. This sample stems from a study of T cells in Graves' hyperthyroidism and ophthalmopathy. It was RNA transcripts that yielded the amplified TCR beta CDR3 regions. An initial round of RT-PCR targeting the TCR CDR3 relied on the HTBI primer set. TCRdb re-called the multiplex PCR reads with MiXCR, one entry per CDR3 protein. In the table there are 540,000 or so distinct CDR3 sequences, 15% to 17% of which are singletons. Material: blood. The TCR comes from a woman in her twenties or thirties with Graves' hyperthyroidism.

In DNA form, the CDR3 reads TGTGCCAGTAGTATCCCCGAAGGTAGCGGGAGGAACACCGGGGAGCTGTTTTTT. Protein product: CASSIPEGSGRNTGELFF. The rearrangement joins TRBV19 to TRBJ2-2; 9 nucleotides agree with TRBD2. The CDR3 sequence is 18 residues long. Germline assignment: CDR1 LNHDA and CDR2 SQIVND (reference sequence). The V gene end was trimmed by 3 bases and the J gene end by 1 base; junction bases not matched to a gene: 9.